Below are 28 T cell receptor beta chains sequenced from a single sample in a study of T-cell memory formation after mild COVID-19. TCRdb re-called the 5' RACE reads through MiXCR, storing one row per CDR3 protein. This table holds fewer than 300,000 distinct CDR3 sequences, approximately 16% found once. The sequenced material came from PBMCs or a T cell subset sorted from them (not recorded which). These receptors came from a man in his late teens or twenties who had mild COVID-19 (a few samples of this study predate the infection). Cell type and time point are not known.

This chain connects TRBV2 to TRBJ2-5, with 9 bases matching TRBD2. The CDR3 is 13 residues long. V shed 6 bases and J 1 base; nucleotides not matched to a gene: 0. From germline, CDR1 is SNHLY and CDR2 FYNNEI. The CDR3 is CASRGLAQETQYF. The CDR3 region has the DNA TGTGCCAGCAGGGGACTAGCCCAAGAGACCCAGTACTTC.

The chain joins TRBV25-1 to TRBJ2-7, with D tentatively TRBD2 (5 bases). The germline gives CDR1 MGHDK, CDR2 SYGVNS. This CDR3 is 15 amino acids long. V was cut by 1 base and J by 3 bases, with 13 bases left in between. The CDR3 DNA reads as TGTGCCAGCAGTGAATTAAGCGGCGGATACTACGAGCAGTACTTC. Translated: CASSELSGGYYEQYF.

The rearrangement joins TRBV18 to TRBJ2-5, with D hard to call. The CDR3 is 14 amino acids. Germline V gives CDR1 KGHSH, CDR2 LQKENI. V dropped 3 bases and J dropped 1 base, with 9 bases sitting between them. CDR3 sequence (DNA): TGTGCCAGCTCACCCAGTTGGGGCCAAGAGACCCAGTACTTC. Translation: CASSPSWGQETQYF.

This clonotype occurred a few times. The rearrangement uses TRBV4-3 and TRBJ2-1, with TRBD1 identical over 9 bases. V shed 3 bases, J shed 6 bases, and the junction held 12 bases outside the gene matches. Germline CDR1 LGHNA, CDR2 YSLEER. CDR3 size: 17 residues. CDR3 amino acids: CASSHLLTGQGGNEQFF. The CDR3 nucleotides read TGCGCCAGCAGCCACCTGTTAACGGGACAGGGAGGCAATGAGCAGTTCTTC.

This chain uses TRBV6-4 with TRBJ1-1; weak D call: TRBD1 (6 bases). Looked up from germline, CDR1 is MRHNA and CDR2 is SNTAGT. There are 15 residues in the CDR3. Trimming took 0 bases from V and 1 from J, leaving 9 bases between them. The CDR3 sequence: CASSDSPDRNTEAFF. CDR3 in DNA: TGTGCCAGCAGTGACTCCCCGGACAGGAACACTGAAGCTTTCTTT.

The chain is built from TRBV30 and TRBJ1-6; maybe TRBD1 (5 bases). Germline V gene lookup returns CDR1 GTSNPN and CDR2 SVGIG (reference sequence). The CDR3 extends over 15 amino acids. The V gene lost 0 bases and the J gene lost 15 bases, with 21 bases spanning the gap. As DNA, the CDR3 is TGTGCCTGGAGTGTAGACAGATCTAAGATTCCTATCCTCCACTTT. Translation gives CAWSVDRSKIPILHF.

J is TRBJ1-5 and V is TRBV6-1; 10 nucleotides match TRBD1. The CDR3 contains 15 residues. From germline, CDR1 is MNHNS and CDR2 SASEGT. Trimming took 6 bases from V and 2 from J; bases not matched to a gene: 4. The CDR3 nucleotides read TGTGCCAGCAGGCGACAGGGGGCACGCAATCAGCCCCAGCATTTT. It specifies CASRRQGARNQPQHF.

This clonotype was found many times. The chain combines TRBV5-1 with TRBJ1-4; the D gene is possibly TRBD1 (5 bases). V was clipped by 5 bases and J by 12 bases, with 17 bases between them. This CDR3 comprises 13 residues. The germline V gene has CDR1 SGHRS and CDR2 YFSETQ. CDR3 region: CASRLGSSGELFF. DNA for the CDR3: TGCGCCAGCAGGCTTGGGAGTTCGGGGGAACTGTTTTTT.

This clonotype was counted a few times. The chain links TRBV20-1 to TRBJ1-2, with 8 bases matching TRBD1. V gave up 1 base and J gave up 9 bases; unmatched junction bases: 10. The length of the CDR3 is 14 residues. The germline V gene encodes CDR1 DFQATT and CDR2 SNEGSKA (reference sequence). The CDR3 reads CSARASGQAGSYTF. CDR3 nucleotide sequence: TGCAGTGCTAGAGCCTCGGGACAGGCTGGAAGCTACACCTTC.

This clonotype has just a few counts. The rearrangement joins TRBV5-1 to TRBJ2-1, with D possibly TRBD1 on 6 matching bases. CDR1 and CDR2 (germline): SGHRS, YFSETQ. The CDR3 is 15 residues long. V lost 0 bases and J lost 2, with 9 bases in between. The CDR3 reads CASSLVGGTYNEQFF. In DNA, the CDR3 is TGCGCCAGCAGCTTGGTAGGGGGAACCTACAATGAGCAGTTCTTC.

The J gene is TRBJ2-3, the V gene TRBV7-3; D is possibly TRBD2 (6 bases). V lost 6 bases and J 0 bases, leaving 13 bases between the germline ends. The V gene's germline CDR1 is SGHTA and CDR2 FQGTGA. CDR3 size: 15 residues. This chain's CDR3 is CASSGGTHSTDTQYF. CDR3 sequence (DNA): TGTGCCAGCAGTGGGGGGACCCATAGCACAGATACGCAGTATTTT.

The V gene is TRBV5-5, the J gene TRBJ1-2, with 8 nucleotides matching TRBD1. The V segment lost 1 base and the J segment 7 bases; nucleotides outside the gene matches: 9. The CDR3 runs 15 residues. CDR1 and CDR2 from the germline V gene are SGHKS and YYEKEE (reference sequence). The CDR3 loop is CASSLRDRGSSGYTF. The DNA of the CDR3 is TGTGCCAGCAGCTTGAGAGACAGGGGCTCGAGTGGCTACACCTTC.

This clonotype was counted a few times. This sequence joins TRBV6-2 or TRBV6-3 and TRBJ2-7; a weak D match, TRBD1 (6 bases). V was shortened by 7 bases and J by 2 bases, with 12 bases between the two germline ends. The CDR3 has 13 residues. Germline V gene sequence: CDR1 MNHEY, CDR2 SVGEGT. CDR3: CASNRDITYEQYF. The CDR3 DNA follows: TGTGCCAGCAACAGGGACATAACCTACGAGCAGTACTTC.

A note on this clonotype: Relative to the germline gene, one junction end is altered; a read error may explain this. The CDR3 spells CASSPANTGELFF. As DNA, the CDR3 is TGTGCCTCCTCGCCAGCGAACACCGGGGAGTTGTTTTTT. The chain links TRBV24-1 to TRBJ2-2; a weak D match, TRBD2 (5 bases). Per germline, CDR1 KGHDR and CDR2 SFDVKD. This CDR3 comprises 13 residues.

The CDR3 loop reads CASSFGRGGSGYTF. As DNA, the CDR3 is TGTGCCAGCAGTTTCGGCAGGGGTGGCTCTGGCTACACCTTC. The chain combines TRBV12-3 or TRBV12-4 with TRBJ1-2, with D perhaps matching TRBD1 (6 bases). V shed 3 bases and J shed 7 bases, with 15 bases lying between them. The CDR3 has 14 amino acids.

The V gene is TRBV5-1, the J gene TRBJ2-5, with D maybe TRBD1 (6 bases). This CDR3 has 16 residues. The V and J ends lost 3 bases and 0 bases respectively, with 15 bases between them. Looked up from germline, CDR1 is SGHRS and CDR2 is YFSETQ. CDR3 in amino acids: CASSSDNRVYQETQYF. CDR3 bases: TGCGCCAGCAGCTCCGACAACAGGGTATACCAAGAGACCCAGTACTTC.

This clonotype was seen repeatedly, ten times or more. This chain's CDR3 is CASSPRGFADTGELFF. The CDR3 bases are TGTGCCAGCAGTCCTCGGGGATTTGCCGACACCGGGGAGCTGTTTTTT. The chain is built from TRBV6-5 and TRBJ2-2; perhaps TRBD2 as D (5 bases). The V and J ends lost 5 bases and 3 bases respectively, with 16 bases between them. CDR3 length: 16 residues. Germline assignment: CDR1 MNHEY and CDR2 SVGAGI.

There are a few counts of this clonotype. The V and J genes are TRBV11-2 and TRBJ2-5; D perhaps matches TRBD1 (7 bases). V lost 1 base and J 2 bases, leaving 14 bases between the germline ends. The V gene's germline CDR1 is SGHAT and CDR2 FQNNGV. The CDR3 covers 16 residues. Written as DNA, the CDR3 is TGTGCCAGCAGCTTAGTCTCGACAGGGACTCAAGAGACCCAGTACTTC. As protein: CASSLVSTGTQETQYF.

This CDR3 reads CASSLSDMNTEAFF. The DNA of the CDR3 is TGTGCCAGCAGCCTCAGCGATATGAACACTGAAGCTTTCTTT. The chain uses TRBV12-3 or TRBV12-4 and TRBJ1-1; D uncertain. This CDR3 contains 14 residues. V gave up 6 bases and J gave up 0 bases, with 11 bases separating them.

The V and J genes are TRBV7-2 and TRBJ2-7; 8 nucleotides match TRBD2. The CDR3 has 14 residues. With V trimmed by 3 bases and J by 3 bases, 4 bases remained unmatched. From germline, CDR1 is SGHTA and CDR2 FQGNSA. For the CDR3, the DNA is TGTGCCAGCAGCTTGTCGGGGGGGTTCTACGAGCAGTACGTC. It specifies CASSLSGGFYEQYV.

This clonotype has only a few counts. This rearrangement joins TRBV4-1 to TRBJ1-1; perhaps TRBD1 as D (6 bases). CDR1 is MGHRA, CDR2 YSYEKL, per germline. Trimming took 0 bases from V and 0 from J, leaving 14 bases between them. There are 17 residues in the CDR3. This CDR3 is CASSQDRRRGVNTEAFF. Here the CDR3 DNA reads TGCGCCAGCAGCCAAGATCGGAGGAGGGGGGTGAACACTGAAGCTTTCTTT.

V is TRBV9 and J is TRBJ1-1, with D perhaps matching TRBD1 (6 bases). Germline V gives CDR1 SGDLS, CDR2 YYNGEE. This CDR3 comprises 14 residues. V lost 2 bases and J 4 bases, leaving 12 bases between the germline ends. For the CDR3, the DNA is TGTGCCAGCAGCGTCGGGGGGCAGGGCACTGAAGCTTTCTTT. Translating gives CASSVGGQGTEAFF.

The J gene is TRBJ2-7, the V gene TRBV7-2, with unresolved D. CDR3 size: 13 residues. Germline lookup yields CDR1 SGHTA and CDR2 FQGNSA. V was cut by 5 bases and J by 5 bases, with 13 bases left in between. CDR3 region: CASSPQRQHEQYF. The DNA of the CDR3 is TGTGCCAGCAGCCCTCAAAGGCAGCACGAGCAGTACTTC. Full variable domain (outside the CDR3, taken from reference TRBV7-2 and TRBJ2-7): GAGVSQSPSNKVTEKGKDVELRCDPISGHTALYWYRQSLGQGLEFLIYFQGNSAPDKSGLPSDRFSAERTGGSVSTLTIQRTQQEDSAVYLCASSPQRQHEQYFGPGTRLTVT.

CDR3 in DNA: TGTGCCAGCAGCCAAGGGCTCGAGCAGTACTTC. This translates into CASSQGLEQYF. This chain links TRBV4-2 with TRBJ2-7; D is uncertain. The CDR3 sequence is 11 residues long. Germline CDR1 is LGHNA and CDR2 is YNFKEQ. V was shortened by 1 base and J by 6 bases, with 4 bases between the two germline ends.

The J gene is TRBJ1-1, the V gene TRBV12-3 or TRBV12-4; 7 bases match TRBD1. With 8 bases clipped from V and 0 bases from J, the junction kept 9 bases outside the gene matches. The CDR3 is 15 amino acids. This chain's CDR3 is CASAGGQLMNTEAFF. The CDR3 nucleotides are TGTGCCAGCGCAGGGGGACAGCTGATGAACACTGAAGCTTTCTTT.

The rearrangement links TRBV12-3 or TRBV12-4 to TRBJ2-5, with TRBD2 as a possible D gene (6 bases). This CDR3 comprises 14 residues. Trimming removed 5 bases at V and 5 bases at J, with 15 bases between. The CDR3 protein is CASSPRTIRETQYF. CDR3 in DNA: TGTGCCAGCAGTCCCCGGACTATTCGTGAGACCCAGTACTTC.

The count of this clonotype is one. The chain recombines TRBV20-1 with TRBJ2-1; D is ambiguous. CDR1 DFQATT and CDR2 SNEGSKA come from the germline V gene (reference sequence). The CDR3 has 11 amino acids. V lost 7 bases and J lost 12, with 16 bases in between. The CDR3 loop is CSEAYDKGQFF. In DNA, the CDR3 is TGCAGTGAGGCCTACGACAAGGGGCAGTTCTTC.

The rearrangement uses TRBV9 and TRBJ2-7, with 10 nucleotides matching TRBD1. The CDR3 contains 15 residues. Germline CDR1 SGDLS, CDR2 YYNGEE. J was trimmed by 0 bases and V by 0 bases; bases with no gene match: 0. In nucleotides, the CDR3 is TGTGCCAGCAGCGTAGGACAGGGGGCCTCCTACGAGCAGTACTTC. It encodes CASSVGQGASYEQYF.